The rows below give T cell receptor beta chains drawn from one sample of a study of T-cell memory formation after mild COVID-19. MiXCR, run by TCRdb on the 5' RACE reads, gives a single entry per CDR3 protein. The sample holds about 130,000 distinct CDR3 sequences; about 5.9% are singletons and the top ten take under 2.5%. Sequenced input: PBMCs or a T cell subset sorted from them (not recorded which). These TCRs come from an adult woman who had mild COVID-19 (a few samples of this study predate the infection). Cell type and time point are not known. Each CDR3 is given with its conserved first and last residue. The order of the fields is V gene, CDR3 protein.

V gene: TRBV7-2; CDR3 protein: CASSENTDTQYF
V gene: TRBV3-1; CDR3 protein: CASSHLQGSGPQHF
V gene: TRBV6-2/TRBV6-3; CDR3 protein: CASNSLAVANTGELFF
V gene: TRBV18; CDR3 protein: CASSNLPGLAGGSPSYNEQFF
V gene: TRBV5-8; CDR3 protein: CASSLEPSTDTQYF
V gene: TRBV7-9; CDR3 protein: CASSLRGVSWTAYNEQFF
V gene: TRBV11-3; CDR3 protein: CASSPNSGPAYEQYF
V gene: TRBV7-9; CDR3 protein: CASSRTRDYYGYTF
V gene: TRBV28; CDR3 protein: CASSRLPGNIQYF
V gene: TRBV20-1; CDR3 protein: CSAREGARLGTSGANVLTF
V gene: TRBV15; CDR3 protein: CATSRERRTGMNEKLFF
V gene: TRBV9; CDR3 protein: CASSVTGLAGVGARYNEQFF
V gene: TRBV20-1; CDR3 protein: CSASIGPRRYNEQFF
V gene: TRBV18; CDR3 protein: CASSPLDNGEKLFF
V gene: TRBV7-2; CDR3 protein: CASSLQSSSYEQYF
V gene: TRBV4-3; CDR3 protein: CASSQQPGTSAQYF
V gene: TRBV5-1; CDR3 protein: CASSSENSPYTF
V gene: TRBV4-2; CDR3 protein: CASSQGGQGSTYNEQFF
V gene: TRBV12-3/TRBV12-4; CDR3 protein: CASRRRGGDYEQYF
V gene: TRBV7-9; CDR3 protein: CASSRPGPNNEQFF
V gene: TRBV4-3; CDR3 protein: CASSSGPDRGLDEQFF
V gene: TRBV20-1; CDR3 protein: CSASPLADTSYNEQFF